These 27 T cell receptor beta chains originate from one sample sequenced in a study of memory CD8 T cells in hepatitis C reinfection. Time point specified: pre-reinfection, 55 to 20 weeks before reinfection detection. TCR sequencing was done directly ex vivo on sorted cells, without expansion in vitro. Assay: immunoSEQ multiplex PCR; the TCRdb copy retains only in-frame clones and omits some. The sample lists 50,000 or so clones, approximately 89% occurring once. Source material: naive CD8+ T cells sorted from blood. The receptors derive from a man in his late teens or twenties with hepatitis C virus infection.

As concerns this clone: Other nucleotide sequences in the sample specify the same CDR3. The chain joins TRBV27 to TRBJ2-1; possible D gene TRBD2, 6 bases. Trimming shortened V by 2 bases and J by 0 bases, and 8 bases separated the two germline ends. This CDR3 contains 15 residues. The germline CDR1 and CDR2 sequences are MNHEY and SMNVEV (reference sequence). The DNA of the CDR3 is TGTGCCAGCAGTTTAGCCGGGAGCTCCTACAATGAGCAGTTCTTC. It encodes CASSLAGSSYNEQFF.

The chain employs TRBV7-9 and TRBJ2-3; perhaps TRBD1 as D (5 bases). CDR1 SEHNR and CDR2 FQNEAQ come from the germline V gene (reference sequence). The CDR3 consists of 18 residues. V dropped 5 bases and J dropped 0 bases, with 21 bases sitting between them. The CDR3 sequence is CASSPTVGAASSTDTQYF. As DNA, the CDR3 is TGTGCCAGCAGCCCCACTGTTGGGGCGGCTTCTAGCACAGATACGCAGTATTTT.

This sequence joins TRBV7-8 and TRBJ2-5, with TRBD1 matching over 8 bases. Per germline, CDR1 SGHVS and CDR2 FQNEAQ. V dropped 2 bases and J dropped 4; count of bases not matched to a gene: 3. This CDR3 region has 14 residues. Written as DNA, the CDR3 is TGTGCCAGCAGCTTAAGGGACAGGCTAGAGACCCAGTACTTC. Protein: CASSLRDRLETQYF.

The chain employs TRBV19 and TRBJ2-1, with D possibly being TRBD2 (6 bases). CDR3 length: 14 amino acids. The V end lost 0 bases, the J end lost 7 bases, and 10 bases lay between the germline ends. From germline, CDR1 is LNHDA and CDR2 SQIVND (reference sequence). The CDR3 DNA follows: TGTGCCAGTAGTATAGAAGCCGGGGGAAATGAGCAGTTCTTC. Amino acid sequence: CASSIEAGGNEQFF.

The CDR3 coding sequence is TGTGCCAGCAGCTCCGACAGGGGCGAGACCTACGGGGAGCTGTTTTTT. Protein product: CASSSDRGETYGELFF. This sequence joins TRBV11-2 and TRBJ2-2; TRBD1 aligns across 8 bases. V trimming: 4 bases; J trimming: 7 bases; junction bases outside the gene matches: 11. CDR3 length equals 16 residues. Germline CDR1 is SGHAT and CDR2 is FQNNGV.

As concerns this clone: Different DNA sequences within this sample yield the same CDR3. V is TRBV27 and J is TRBJ2-1; 7 bases fit TRBD2. The CDR3 runs to 15 residues. With 4 bases clipped from V and 9 bases from J, the junction kept 12 bases outside the gene matches. The germline V gene has CDR1 MNHEY and CDR2 SMNVEV (reference sequence). CDR3 residues: CASSSYPGTTGEQFF. As DNA, the CDR3 is TGTGCCAGCAGTTCCTACCCCGGGACTACTGGTGAGCAGTTCTTC.

The J gene is TRBJ2-3, the V gene TRBV6-5, with 8 bases that match TRBD2. Losses at the gene ends were 2 bases for V and 2 bases for J; bases not matched to a gene: 6. The CDR3 spans 16 residues. Germline V gene lookup returns CDR1 MNHEY and CDR2 SVGAGI. The CDR3: CASSYAAGASTDTQYF. In DNA, the CDR3 is TGTGCCAGCAGTTACGCAGCGGGAGCCTCCACAGATACGCAGTATTTT.

V usage is TRBV21-1 and J usage is TRBJ1-1. TRBV21-1 is annotated as a pseudogene. The CDR3 has 15 residues. The CDR3 spells CASSKADGGEPEAFF. The CDR3 DNA sequence: TGTGCCAGCAGCAAAGCGGACGGGGGGGAACCTGAAGCTTTCTTT.

The CDR3 loop is CASSEIGGAETQYF. CDR3 coding DNA: TGTGCCAGCAGTGAAATAGGGGGCGCAGAGACCCAGTACTTC. The genes are TRBV2 and TRBJ2-5; TRBD1 matches 7 bases. Germline trimming cut 2 bases from V and 4 bases from J; bases unmatched to any gene: 4. The CDR3 extends over 14 amino acids. Germline V lookup: CDR1 SNHLY, CDR2 FYNNEI.

This clone was seen only once. The gene calls are TRBV5-5 and TRBJ2-7; no definite D call. The length of the CDR3 is 14 residues. V lost 0 bases, J lost 3 bases, and 10 bases lay in between. The germline gives CDR1 SGHKS, CDR2 YYEKEE (reference sequence). CDR3 bases: TGTGCCAGCAGCTTGGACAGTGTGTACTACGAGCAGTACTTC. Protein product: CASSLDSVYYEQYF.

V is TRBV30 and J is TRBJ2-1, with a possible D match to TRBD1 (6 bases). The CDR3 has 15 residues. Deletions cut 5 bases from V and 0 bases from J, with 14 bases between. The germline V gene has CDR1 GTSNPN and CDR2 SVGIG (reference sequence). CDR3 amino acids: CAWVRGLNSYNEQFF. For the CDR3, the DNA is TGTGCCTGGGTCAGGGGTCTCAACTCCTACAATGAGCAGTTCTTC.

The V and J genes are TRBV7-7 and TRBJ2-5; D is unresolved. Germline lookup yields CDR1 SSHAT and CDR2 FNYEAQ (reference sequence). The CDR3 is 15 residues long. V was trimmed by 6 bases and J by 2 bases, leaving 16 bases between them. The CDR3 reads CASSHTVTTQETQYF. The DNA for the CDR3 is TGTGCCAGCAGTCACACCGTGACGACTCAAGAGACCCAGTACTTC.

This rearrangement joins TRBV11-2 to TRBJ2-5; TRBD1 agrees at 7 bases. The J call may be wrong; the DNA end is better matched by TRBJ2-7. Germline V gene lookup returns CDR1 SGHAT and CDR2 FQNNGV. This CDR3 contains 15 residues. CDR3 in amino acids: CASSLGFGQAHEQYF. The CDR3 DNA is TGTGCCAGCAGCTTGGGGTTCGGACAGGCCCACGAGCAGTACTTC.

This clone has only one observation. V and J are TRBV15 and TRBJ2-3; D uncertain. V dropped 1 base and J dropped 3 bases, with 5 bases sitting between them. The CDR3 covers 13 residues. Germline values: CDR1 LNHNV, CDR2 YYDKDF (reference sequence). The CDR3, as DNA: TGTGCCACCAGCAGAGTCCGGACAGATACGCAGTATTTT. Its protein product is CATSRVRTDTQYF.

The chain has TRBV7-6 and TRBJ2-7; 8 positions match TRBD1. Germline V gene sequence: CDR1 SGHVS, CDR2 FNYEAQ. V shed 9 bases, J shed 1 base, and the junction held 5 bases outside the gene matches. CDR3 size: 13 residues. The CDR3 region is CASTTGGSYEQYF. In DNA form, the CDR3 reads TGTGCCAGTACAACAGGGGGATCCTACGAGCAGTACTTC. Full variable domain (rest looked up from reference TRBV7-6 and TRBJ2-7): GAGVSQSPRYKVTKRGQDVALRCDPISGHVSLYWYRQALGQGPEFLTYFNYEAQQDKSGLPNDRFSAERPEGSISTLTIQRTEQRDSAMYRCASTTGGSYEQYFGPGTRLTVT.

This clone appeared a single time. The chain has TRBV5-1 and TRBJ2-3; 11 bases fit TRBD2. The CDR3 extends over 15 amino acids. Germline V CDR1 and CDR2: SGHRS, YFSETQ. With 1 base clipped from V and 4 bases from J, the junction kept 2 bases outside the gene matches. The CDR3 coding sequence is TGCGCCAGCAGCTTGACTAGCGGGAGTCCAGATACGCAGTATTTT. Protein sequence: CASSLTSGSPDTQYF.

The count of this clone is one. The V and J genes are TRBV5-4 and TRBJ2-7, with 10 bases lining up with TRBD2. Trimming at V came to 3 bases and at J to 13 bases, leaving 10 bases not matched to a gene. The germline V gene encodes CDR1 SGHNT and CDR2 YYREEE (reference sequence). The CDR3 consists of 13 residues. This CDR3 reads CASSSVGLAVIYF. The DNA for the CDR3 is TGTGCCAGCAGCTCCGTCGGACTAGCGGTTATCTACTTC.

The chain combines TRBV2 with TRBJ2-7, with TRBD2 matching over 8 bases. This CDR3 comprises 14 residues. Trimming cost V 7 bases and J 7 bases; bases outside gene matches: 12. Germline V CDR1 and CDR2: SNHLY, FYNNEI. CDR3 loop: CASTTDGGVQEQYF. The CDR3 DNA reads as TGTGCCAGCACTACCGACGGGGGGGTGCAGGAGCAGTACTTC.

The genes are TRBV13 and TRBJ2-7; D might be TRBD1 (5 bases). Trimming shortened V by 2 bases and J by 0 bases, and 11 bases separated the two germline ends. CDR1 and CDR2 (germline): PRHDT, FYEKMQ (reference sequence). The CDR3 contains 15 residues. The CDR3 spells CASSLSRASSYEQYF. The CDR3 coding sequence is TGTGCCAGCAGCTTAAGCAGGGCTAGCTCCTACGAGCAGTACTTC.

J is TRBJ2-5 and V is TRBV6-1, with 10 bases fitting TRBD2. Matching the DNA end better, TRBJ2-7 makes the J call doubtful. This CDR3 region has 16 residues. Germline V CDR1 and CDR2: MNHNS, SASEGT. The CDR3 sequence: CASSGGSGRTHYEQYF. CDR3 DNA sequence: TGTGCCAGCAGTGGAGGTAGCGGGAGGACCCACTACGAGCAGTACTTC.

This clone was observed a single time. The V and J genes are TRBV19 and TRBJ2-7; 8 bases line up with TRBD2. There are 15 residues in the CDR3. Germline assignment: CDR1 LNHDA and CDR2 SQIVND (reference sequence). Losses at the gene ends were 3 bases for V and 2 bases for J; bases not matched to a gene: 6. This CDR3 reads CASSIDAGGAYEQYF. Here the CDR3 DNA reads TGTGCCAGTAGTATTGACGCGGGAGGTGCCTACGAGCAGTACTTC.

The chain carries TRBV19 and TRBJ1-1; 7 bases align to TRBD1. CDR3 size: 14 residues. CDR1 LNHDA and CDR2 SQIVND come from the germline V gene (reference sequence). V lost 3 bases to trimming and J lost 2 bases; unmatched junction nucleotides: 3. The chain's CDR3 is CASSIQGENTEAFF. The CDR3 DNA is TGTGCCAGTAGTATTCAGGGGGAAAACACTGAAGCTTTCTTT.

V usage is TRBV28 and J usage is TRBJ1-3; D remains unclear. The length of the CDR3 is 17 residues. V was pared by 6 bases and J by 0 bases, with 18 bases between. Germline V gives CDR1 MDHEN, CDR2 SYDVKM. The CDR3 DNA reads TGTGCCAGCAGCTCCCTCGGGGAGGTTTACTCTGGAAACACCATATATTTT. It encodes CASSSLGEVYSGNTIYF.

In its sample, this clone was seen once. The V gene is TRBV27, the J gene TRBJ2-5; 11 positions agree with TRBD2. The DNA end lines up better with TRBJ2-7; the J call may be wrong. The V gene's germline CDR1 is MNHEY and CDR2 SMNVEV (reference sequence). CDR3 length equals 16 residues. The CDR3 nucleotides read TGTGCCAGCAGTTTATCGGGACTAGCGGATTCCTACGAGCAGTACTTC. Translation: CASSLSGLADSYEQYF.

The V call is TRBV9, the J call TRBJ2-7, with TRBD1 identical over 12 bases. This CDR3 is 15 amino acids long. V dropped 3 bases and J dropped 5; count of bases not matched to a gene: 6. Germline values: CDR1 SGDLS, CDR2 YYNGEE. The CDR3 protein is CASSASGTGGDEQYF. The CDR3 region has the DNA TGTGCCAGCAGCGCCTCCGGGACAGGGGGCGACGAGCAGTACTTC.

This chain joins TRBV7-9 and TRBJ2-3, with D perhaps matching TRBD2 (6 bases). Germline V gives CDR1 SEHNR, CDR2 FQNEAQ (reference sequence). The CDR3 has 16 residues. V lost 1 base to trimming and J lost 0 bases, with 11 bases between them. CDR3 protein: CASSLGVGGSTDTQYF. The CDR3 coding sequence is TGTGCCAGCAGCTTAGGTGTCGGGGGTAGCACAGATACGCAGTATTTT.

The chain is built from TRBV9 and TRBJ2-3; TRBD1 agrees at 11 bases. V trimming: 2 bases; J trimming: 4 bases; junction bases outside the gene matches: 0. The CDR3 is made up of 14 amino acids. Germline V gene sequence: CDR1 SGDLS, CDR2 YYNGEE. CDR3 coding DNA: TGTGCCAGCAGCGTGGGACAGGGGGCAGATACGCAGTATTTT. Its protein is CASSVGQGADTQYF.